The 22 T cell receptor beta chains below were found in one sample sequenced in a study of Graves' ophthalmopathy and Graves' hyperthyroidism. Researchers took RNA transcripts and amplified TCR beta CDR3 regions from them. First-round RT-PCR relied on HTBI primers, and a second-round multiplex PCR came next. TCRdb redid the calling of the multiplex PCR reads with MiXCR, one entry per CDR3 protein. This repertoire shows 660,000 or so distinct CDR3 sequences, about 41% found once; its top ten account for over 2.5%. Sequencing used peripheral blood. Every receptor here comes from an adult man with Graves' ophthalmopathy.

As to this clonotype: This sequence may be a read error, since a much larger clone differs from it by one base. The chain combines TRBV7-9 with TRBJ1-2, with 7 bases identical to TRBD1. Germline-derived CDR1 and CDR2 are SEHNR and FQNEAQ (reference sequence). J was trimmed by 7 bases and V by 5 bases; bases with no gene match: 13. The CDR3 covers 15 residues. In DNA form, the CDR3 reads TGTGCCAGCAGCCCGAGGGACAGCTCAAGATGTGGCTACACCTTC. It is translated as CASSPRDSSRCGYTF.

Details on this clonotype: At one of its ends the junction is not consistent with the germline gene, which may arise from a read error. The CDR3 region has the DNA TGTGCTAGTATCCGCGGAGGCGGTCAGCCCCAGCATTTT. Protein: CASIRGGGQPQHF. This rearrangement joins TRBV19 to TRBJ1-5; D unclear. CDR1 is LNHDA, CDR2 SQIVND, per germline (reference sequence). The CDR3 covers 13 residues.

The rearrangement uses TRBV13 and TRBJ2-5; 12 nucleotides line up with TRBD2. The V gene's germline CDR1 is PRHDT and CDR2 FYEKMQ (reference sequence). The CDR3 is 12 residues long. V shed 5 bases, J shed 13 bases, and the junction held 5 bases outside the gene matches. CDR3 nucleotide sequence: TGTGCCAGCAGCCTAGCGGGAGGGACTGCGTACTTC. Amino acid sequence: CASSLAGGTAYF.

This chain connects TRBV20-1 to TRBJ1-2; unclear D gene. Germline V gene sequence: CDR1 DFQATT, CDR2 SNEGSKA (reference sequence). V lost 8 bases to trimming and J lost 8 bases, with 15 bases between them. This CDR3 contains 11 residues. For the CDR3, the DNA is TGCAGTCCTTCCGCATCGGCGGGCTACACCTTC. Its protein product is CSPSASAGYTF.

The chain couples TRBV29-1 to TRBJ1-1, with D unresolved. V lost 8 bases and J 0 bases, leaving 7 bases between the germline ends. CDR1 is SQVTM and CDR2 is ANQGSEA in the germline V gene. This CDR3 spans 11 amino acids. CDR3 bases: TGCAGCTTAGGAGTGAACACTGAAGCTTTCTTT. It translates to CSLGVNTEAFF. The entire variable domain, with the rest obtained from reference TRBV29-1 and TRBJ1-1, is as follows: SAVISQKPSRDICQRGTSLTIQCQVDSQVTMMFWYRQQPGQSLTLIATANQGSEATYESGFVIDKFPISRPNLTFSTLTVSNMSPEDSSIYLCSLGVNTEAFFGQGTRLTVV.

V gene TRBV10-3 combines with J gene TRBJ2-3; D possibly corresponds to TRBD1 (6 bases). This CDR3 has 14 amino acids. In germline, CDR1 is ENHRY, CDR2 SYGVKD. This chain's CDR3 is CEEADRKFTDTQYF. For the CDR3, the DNA is TGTGAAGAAGCCGACAGGAAATTCACAGATACGCAGTATTTT.

This clonotype came up a few times. V usage is TRBV7-2 and J usage is TRBJ2-5; 7 bases agree with TRBD1. Per germline, CDR1 SGHTA and CDR2 FQGNSA. The junction had 12 bases not matched to a gene; V was cut back by 5 bases and J by 3 bases. The CDR3 length is 16 residues. In DNA form, the CDR3 reads TGTGCCAGCAGCACTCAAGGGGGCTTTAAAGAAGAGACCCAGTACTTC. Translation gives CASSTQGGFKEETQYF.

This clonotype showed up just a few times. This rearrangement joins TRBV6-4 to TRBJ2-7; 11 bases map to TRBD2. Germline CDR1 reads MRHNA; CDR2 reads SNTAGT. The CDR3 sequence is 14 residues long. V lost 3 bases, J lost 6 bases, and 4 bases stayed unmatched. Written as DNA, the CDR3 is TGTGCCAGCAGTGAGAGTCTAGCGGGAGGCGAGCAGTACTTC. It translates to CASSESLAGGEQYF.

The chain combines TRBV25-1 with TRBJ2-5; tentative D call: TRBD1 (6 bases). Per the germline V gene, CDR1 is MGHDK and CDR2 is SYGVNS. The CDR3 consists of 16 residues. Trimming shortened V by 4 bases and J by 2 bases, and 17 bases separated the two germline ends. CDR3 coding DNA: TGTGCCAGCAGTGGATATCCGGGACATAGACAAGAGACCCAGTACTTC. Amino acids: CASSGYPGHRQETQYF.

In this sample, this clonotype turned up many times. The J gene is TRBJ1-2, the V gene TRBV5-6; D unresolved. Trimming pared 2 bases from V and 4 bases from J, leaving 9 bases between. This CDR3 region has 13 residues. Germline CDR1 and CDR2: SGHDT and YYEEEE. The CDR3 protein is CASSFSAGYGYTF. CDR3 nucleotide sequence: TGTGCCAGCAGCTTTTCGGCAGGCTATGGCTACACCTTC.

A word on this clonotype: This may be a read error: a much more frequent sequence differs by one nucleotide. The genes are TRBV5-4 and TRBJ2-5; the D gene is possibly TRBD2 (7 bases). Between the trimmed V and J ends, which lost 4 bases and 5 bases, there was a span of 18 bases. CDR1 is SGHNT, CDR2 YYREEE, per germline (reference sequence). This CDR3 comprises 15 residues. The CDR3: CASSPSGGGGETQYF. The CDR3 nucleotides are TGTGCCAGCAGCCCTTCGGGGGGCGGAGGGGAGACCCAGTACTTC.

Regarding this clonotype: The germline gene is not matched at one end of the junction; a read error may be the cause. V usage is TRBV10-3 and J usage is TRBJ1-5; 8 bases agree with TRBD1. The CDR3 runs to 17 residues. Looked up from germline, CDR1 is ENHRY and CDR2 is SYGVKD. Here the CDR3 DNA reads TGTGCCAGCAGTTCCGGACAGGGAAGGAGGATACGTCAGCCCCAGCATTTT. The encoded protein is CASSSGQGRRIRQPQHF.

This clonotype was seen repeatedly, ten times or more. Germline is not matched at one junction end, which may reflect a read error. The chain has TRBV7-7 and TRBJ1-1, with 7 bases that match TRBD1. In germline, CDR1 is SSHAT, CDR2 FNYEAQ (reference sequence). The CDR3 has 12 residues. CDR3: CASRKTGVEAFF. In nucleotides, the CDR3 is TGTGCTAGCAGGAAAACAGGGGTTGAAGCTTTCTTT.

This clonotype was detected once. A much larger clone lies a single base off, so this may be a read error. The V call is TRBV10-3, the J call TRBJ1-1, with unresolved D. This CDR3 has 13 residues. V dropped 9 bases and J dropped 0 bases, with 11 bases sitting between them. Germline-derived CDR1 and CDR2 are ENHRY and SYGVKD. CDR3 sequence reads: CAIRHTMNTEAFF. The CDR3, as DNA: TGTGCCATAAGACACACCATGAACACTGAAGCTTTCTTT.

The rearrangement joins TRBV29-1 to TRBJ1-6; 9 nucleotides match TRBD1. Germline CDR1 reads SQVTM; CDR2 reads ANQGSEA. After removal of 7 bases from V and 10 bases from J, the junction contained 8 bases not matched to a gene. The CDR3 extends over 13 amino acids. CDR3 sequence reads: CSASDRGSSPLHF. Here the CDR3 DNA reads TGCAGCGCCTCGGACAGGGGTTCCTCACCCCTCCACTTT.

V is TRBV5-5 and J is TRBJ1-5; tentative D call: TRBD1 (6 bases). Germline CDR1 is SGHKS and CDR2 is YYEKEE (reference sequence). Trimming took off 4 bases at V and 7 bases at J, with 15 bases between the two ends. The CDR3 runs to 14 residues. CDR3 protein: CASSHRQDNQPQHF. CDR3 sequence (DNA): TGTGCCAGCAGCCATCGACAGGACAACCAGCCCCAGCATTTT.

This clonotype was recorded many times. Here the CDR3 reads CASSYSSSGANVLTF. In nucleotides, the CDR3 is TGTGCCAGCAGTTACTCGAGCTCTGGGGCCAACGTCCTGACTTTC. The rearrangement uses TRBV6-5 and TRBJ2-6, with no clear D. Per germline, CDR1 MNHEY and CDR2 SVGAGI. The V end lost 0 bases, the J end lost 0 bases, and 3 bases lay between the germline ends. CDR3 size: 15 residues.

Remarks on this clonotype: Germline and junction disagree at one end, which may indicate a read error. This chain connects TRBV6-5 to TRBJ2-7; D remains ambiguous. The length of the CDR3 is 12 residues. Germline V gene lookup returns CDR1 MNHEY and CDR2 SVGAGI. In DNA form, the CDR3 reads TGTGCCAGCAGTTACTCCCCCTACGGGCAGTACTTC. Translating gives CASSYSPYGQYF.

This chain links TRBV24-1 with TRBJ2-2; TRBD1 aligns across 9 bases. The CDR3 covers 14 residues. The germline V gene encodes CDR1 KGHDR and CDR2 SFDVKD. After removal of 4 bases from V and 8 bases from J, the junction contained 4 bases not matched to a gene. This CDR3 is CATSDGTGSGELFF. The CDR3 region has the DNA TGTGCCACCAGTGACGGGACAGGGTCTGGGGAGCTGTTTTTT.

V and J are TRBV20-1 and TRBJ2-5, with a weak D call TRBD2 (7 bases). The CDR3 runs 14 residues. With 1 base removed from V and 9 bases from J, the gap between germline ends came to 18 bases. The germline gives CDR1 DFQATT, CDR2 SNEGSKA (reference sequence). CDR3 nucleotide sequence: TGCAGTGCTAGAGGGCCGAAGGGGGGGGAGGCCCAGTACTTC. Protein: CSARGPKGGEAQYF.

This clonotype was counted many times. The chain couples TRBV4-2 to TRBJ2-7; possibly TRBD2 for D (5 bases). V dropped 0 bases and J dropped 7 bases, with 13 bases sitting between them. This CDR3 has 14 residues. Germline V gene lookup returns CDR1 LGHNA and CDR2 YNFKEQ. CDR3 DNA sequence: TGTGCCAGCAGCCAAGACCCGGAGGTAGGGGAGCAGTACTTC. Translation: CASSQDPEVGEQYF.

In the case of this clonotype: The junction departs from the called germline gene at one end, perhaps through a read error. The CDR3 nucleotides are TGTGCCATCAGCTTAGTCTTGCAGGATCAAGAGACCCAGTACTTC. Amino acid sequence: CAISLVLQDQETQYF. The J gene is TRBJ2-5, the V gene TRBV7-2; no reliable D call. This CDR3 is built from 15 residues. The germline V gene has CDR1 SGHTA and CDR2 FQGNSA. The complete variable domain, with remaining parts taken from reference TRBV7-2 and TRBJ2-5, reads GAGVSQSPSNKVTEKGKDVELRCDPISGHTALYWYRQSLGQGLEFLIYFQGNSAPDKSGLPSDRFSAERTGGSVSTLTIQRTQQEDSAVYLCAISLVLQDQETQYFGPGTRLLVL.